A single sample gave rise to the 2 T cell receptor beta chains below, sequenced in a study of blood T cell repertoires in COVID-19. Repertoires were generated with immunoSEQ multiplex PCR, while TCRdb's copy carries only in-frame clones and drops some. There are tens of thousands of clones in the sample; around 87% occur only once, and about a sixth lies in the top ten. The sequencing input was peripheral blood. These receptors all stem from a human donor in a cohort sampled during active COVID-19.

CDR3 DNA sequence: TGCGCCAGCAGTTTCAGGGGGACAAACACCGGGGAGCTGTTTTTT. Amino acids: CASSFRGTNTGELFF. The chain links TRBV5-1 to TRBJ2-2; 7 bases line up with TRBD1. CDR1 is SGHRS and CDR2 is YFSETQ in the germline V gene. V was pared by 5 bases and J by 2 bases, with 6 bases of the junction left unmatched. CDR3 length: 15 residues.

The chain links TRBV6-5 to TRBJ2-2, with TRBD1 matching over 7 bases. Trimming cost V 6 bases and J 2 bases; bases outside gene matches: 6. Germline-derived CDR1 and CDR2 are MNHEY and SVGAGI. The CDR3 is made up of 15 amino acids. This CDR3 is CASSRQGRNTGELFF. The CDR3 DNA follows: TGTGCCAGCAGCAGACAGGGTAGAAACACCGGGGAGCTGTTTTTT.